This T cell receptor delta chain was identified in a study of gamma-delta T cells after stem cell transplantation. The CDR3 is 20 amino acids. From germline, CDR1 is TSWWSYY and CDR2 QGS. V was clipped by 2 bases and J by 0 bases; unmatched bases: 14. TCRdb redid clone calling on the RT-PCR reads using CATT. The data contain about 3,200 delta-chain clones, approximately 2% of them singletons. Judged by abundance, this clone is medium-sized (0.01 to 0.1%). Sequencing was performed on gamma-delta T cells. This clonotype originated in a human donor. It is not recorded whose cells these are; they may come from a transplant donor. V is TRDV1 and J is TRDJ1; 11 bases map to TRDD3. The CDR3 bases are TGTGCTCTTGGGGAAGCCGGAGGCTGGGGGATACCTGGGTACACCGATAAACTCATCTTT. It specifies CALGEAGGWGIPGYTDKLIF.